The T cell receptor (beta chain) under discussion was sequenced for a study of siplizumab effects on memory and regulatory T cells. Trimming left V 7 bases short and J 8 bases short, with 21 bases between. The V gene's germline CDR1 is MGHDK and CDR2 SYGVNS. CDR3 size: 16 residues. Study-wide results and caveats: The alloresponse seemed to draw substantially on naive T cells, which appeared more diverse than memory cells. Researchers could not give a naive or memory phenotype to roughly 80-97% of proliferating CD4+ or CD8+ clones. Controls showed an average of around 27% Treg-derived mappable alloreactive CD4+ clones, while siplizumab showed roughly 70%.

Details on this clone: What it binds is not known.

TCR templates numbering some 100,000 were assayed per sample. TCRdb's table, derived via immunoSEQ multiplex PCR, lists solely in-frame clones and lacks some. The sample lists some 96,000 clones; about 91% were seen once. The sequence was obtained from a human donor in good health. The sample taken for sequencing was CD4+ T cells sorted from blood. This chain links TRBV25-1 with TRBJ1-6; no definite D call. CDR3 residues: CASTMGSKGLHSPLHF. The CDR3 DNA sequence: TGTGCCAGCACTATGGGGAGTAAAGGGTTGCATTCACCCCTCCACTTT.